The entry below describes one T cell receptor (beta chain). Its matching antigen is unknown. The entry originates in a study of T cells in Graves' hyperthyroidism and ophthalmopathy. After removal of 0 bases from V and 3 bases from J, the junction contained 11 bases not matched to a gene. This CDR3 has 17 amino acids. Germline CDR1 and CDR2: LGHDT and YNNKEL (reference sequence). Study-wide results and caveats: Among thyroid clonotypes expanded above 0.001, most also appeared in blood.

The investigators amplified TCR beta CDR3 regions from RNA transcripts. During a first-round RT-PCR of the TCR CDR3, the HTBI primer set was used. A single record per CDR3 protein comes from TCRdb applying MiXCR to the multiplex PCR reads. The sample includes fewer than 550,000 distinct CDR3 sequences, more than 15% of them seen just once. The chain uses TRBV3-1 and TRBJ2-7; 7 bases fit TRBD2. The clonotype comes from a young woman with Graves' hyperthyroidism. Sequences were obtained from blood. CDR3 sequence: CASSQDLATERGYEQYF. For the CDR3, the DNA is TGTGCCAGCAGCCAAGATTTAGCGACCGAGCGGGGCTACGAGCAGTACTTC.